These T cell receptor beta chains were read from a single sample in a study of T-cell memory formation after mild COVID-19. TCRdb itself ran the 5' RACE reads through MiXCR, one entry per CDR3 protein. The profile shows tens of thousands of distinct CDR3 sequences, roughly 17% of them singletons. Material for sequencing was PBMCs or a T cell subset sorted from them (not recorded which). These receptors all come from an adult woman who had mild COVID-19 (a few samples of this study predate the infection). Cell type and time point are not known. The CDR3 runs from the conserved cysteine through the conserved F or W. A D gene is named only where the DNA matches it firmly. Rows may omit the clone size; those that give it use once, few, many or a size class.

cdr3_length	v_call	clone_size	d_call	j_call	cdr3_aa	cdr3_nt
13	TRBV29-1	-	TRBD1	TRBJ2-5	CSVEGQNQETQYF	TGCAGCGTTGAGGGACAGAACCAAGAGACCCAGTACTTC
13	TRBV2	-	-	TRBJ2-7	CASLTGARYEQYF	TGTGCCAGCCTTACGGGGGCCAGGTACGAGCAGTACTTC
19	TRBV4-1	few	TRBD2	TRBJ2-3	CASSQKTSGGALGTDTQYF	TGCGCCAGCAGCCAAAAGACTAGCGGGGGGGCTTTGGGTACAGATACGCAGTATTTT
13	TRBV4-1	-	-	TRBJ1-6	CASSQAPISPLHF	TGCGCCAGCAGCCAAGCCCCTATATCACCCCTCCACTTT
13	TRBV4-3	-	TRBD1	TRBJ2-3	CASRGQGGHTQYF	TGCGCCAGCCGTGGACAGGGCGGGCATACGCAGTATTTT
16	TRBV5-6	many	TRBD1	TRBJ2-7	CASTGARTGVFYEQYF	TGTGCCAGCACCGGGGCCCGGACAGGGGTGTTCTACGAGCAGTACTTC
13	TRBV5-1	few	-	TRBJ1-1	CASSWGGNTEAFF	TGCGCCAGCAGCTGGGGGGGGAACACTGAAGCTTTCTTT
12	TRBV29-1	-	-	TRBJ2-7	CSVWDMDYEQYF	TGCAGCGTCTGGGACATGGACTACGAGCAGTACTTC
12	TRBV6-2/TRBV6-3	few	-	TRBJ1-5	CASKDSNQPQHF	TGTGCCAGCAAGGACAGCAATCAGCCCCAGCATTTT
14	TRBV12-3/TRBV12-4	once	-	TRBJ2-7	CASSLAGPGYEQYF	TGTGCCAGCAGTTTAGCCGGGCCGGGGTACGAGCAGTACTTC
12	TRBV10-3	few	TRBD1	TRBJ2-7	CATQGSSYEQYF	TGTGCCACACAGGGGTCCTCCTACGAGCAGTACTTC
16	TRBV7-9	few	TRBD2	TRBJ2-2	CASSSGLASDTGELFF	TGTGCCAGCAGCTCCGGACTAGCGTCGGACACCGGGGAGCTGTTTTTT
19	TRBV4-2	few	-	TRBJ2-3	CASSQDFLPEAGHTDTQYF	TGTGCCAGCAGCCAAGATTTCCTACCGGAGGCGGGGCACACAGATACGCAGTATTTT
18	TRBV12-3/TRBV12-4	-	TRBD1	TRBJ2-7	CASSFRLGEGTGWHEQYF	TGTGCCAGCAGTTTTCGCTTGGGGGAAGGGACAGGGTGGCACGAGCAGTACTTC
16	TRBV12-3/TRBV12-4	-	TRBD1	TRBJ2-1	CASSSTGGWVRNEQFF	TGTGCCAGCAGCTCGACAGGGGGTTGGGTACGCAATGAGCAGTTCTTC
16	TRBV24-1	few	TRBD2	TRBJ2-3	CATSPRASGLADTQYF	TGTGCCACCAGCCCCCGGGCTAGCGGGCTCGCAGATACGCAGTATTTT
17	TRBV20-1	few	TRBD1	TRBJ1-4	CSARDLLRDSLNEKLFF	TGCAGTGCTAGAGACCTCCTCCGGGACAGTCTTAATGAAAAACTGTTTTTT
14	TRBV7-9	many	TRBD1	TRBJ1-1	CASSARQGWSEAFF	TGTGCCAGCAGCGCGAGACAGGGTTGGTCTGAAGCTTTCTTT
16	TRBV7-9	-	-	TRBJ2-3	CASSLGSGAETDTQYF	TGTGCCAGCAGCTTAGGTAGCGGAGCGGAGACAGATACGCAGTATTTT
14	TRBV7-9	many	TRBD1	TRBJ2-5	CASSSRDSQETQYF	TGTGCCAGCAGCTCCCGGGACAGCCAAGAGACCCAGTACTTC
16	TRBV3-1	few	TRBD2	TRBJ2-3	CASSQTTSGGQDTQYF	TGTGCCAGCAGCCAAACGACTAGCGGGGGGCAGGATACGCAGTATTTT
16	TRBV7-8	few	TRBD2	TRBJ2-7	CASSLVASGRDYEQYF	TGTGCCAGCAGCTTAGTAGCTAGCGGGAGGGATTACGAGCAGTACTTC
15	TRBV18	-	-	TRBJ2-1	CASSPTRTQYNEQFF	TGTGCCAGCTCACCAACCAGGACGCAGTACAATGAGCAGTTCTTC
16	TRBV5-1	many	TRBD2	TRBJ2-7	CASSDPWGEGPYEQYF	TGCGCCAGCAGCGACCCGTGGGGGGAGGGCCCCTACGAGCAGTACTTC
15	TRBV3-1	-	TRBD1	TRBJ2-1	CASSQSGQGDNEQFF	TGTGCCAGCAGCCAATCGGGACAGGGGGACAATGAGCAGTTCTTC
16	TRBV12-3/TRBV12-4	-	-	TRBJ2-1	CASLLWGAPPYNEQFF	TGTGCCAGCCTACTCTGGGGGGCCCCGCCCTACAATGAGCAGTTCTTC
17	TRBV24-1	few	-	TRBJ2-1	CATSEPPDPLGYNEQFF	TGTGCCACCAGTGAACCCCCGGACCCACTAGGGTACAATGAGCAGTTCTTC
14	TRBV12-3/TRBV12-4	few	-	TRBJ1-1	CASSTTGWGTEAFF	TGTGCCAGCAGTACAACAGGGTGGGGCACTGAAGCTTTCTTT
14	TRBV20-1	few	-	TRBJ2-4	CSGEGGNTKNIQYF	TGCAGTGGAGAAGGGGGAAATACCAAAAACATTCAGTACTTC
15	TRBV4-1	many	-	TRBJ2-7	CASSLLFTGVYEQYF	TGCGCCAGCAGCCTCCTGTTTACAGGAGTTTACGAGCAGTACTTC